This entry features one T cell receptor (beta chain) sequence. The antigen is not known. These data belong to a study of cytomegalovirus exposure and HLA in healthy donors. Findings and caveats of the study: Some V segments could not be told apart, so they were left out, TRBV6-2 and TRBV6-3 among them. A later look showed TCR association rates differing by HLA locus, highest for DRB1 and lowest for HLA-C. Listed as cytomegalovirus-associated were 164 TCR beta chains.

With 60 Vbeta and 13 Jbeta primers, the PCR was carried out. Using immunoSEQ multiplex PCR, the repertoire was profiled, and TCRdb retains in-frame clones only, with some absent. The data contain 95,000 to 150,000 clones, roughly 75% of them singletons. This CDR3 region has 14 residues. CDR1 and CDR2 from the germline V gene are MNHNS and SASEGT. The ends lost 6 bases at V and 4 bases at J; junction bases unmatched: 7. This rearrangement joins TRBV6-1 to TRBJ2-7; 9 bases are a match to TRBD2. The specimen sequenced was PBMCs. The clonotype comes from a female donor in good health and CMV-seronegative. This chain's CDR3 is CASSSSGEYYEQYF. DNA for the CDR3: TGTGCCAGCAGCTCTAGCGGGGAGTATTACGAGCAGTACTTC.